The rows below give T cell receptor beta chains drawn from one sample of a study of cytomegalovirus exposure and HLA in healthy donors. Some clones are missing from TCRdb's copy, which holds only in-frame ones; the method was immunoSEQ multiplex PCR. The sample has 130,000 to 150,000 clones, around four fifths seen once; the top ten hold around a tenth. Material: PBMCs. All receptors derive from an older woman in good health and CMV-seropositive. Both conserved end residues are part of each CDR3. The D gene is left open where the match is weak. The size of a clone is reported for some rows only, either as once, few or many, or as a class for expanded clones.

>TRBJ2-3|TRBV10-1|.|TRBD2
CASSSSGSKDTQYF
TGCGCCAGCAGCTCTAGCGGGAGCAAAGATACGCAGTATTTT
>TRBJ1-4|TRBV2|.|.
CASATGKNEKLFF
TGTGCCAGCGCCACAGGGAAGAATGAAAAACTGTTTTTT
>TRBJ2-7|TRBV30|.|.
CAWAATSYEQYF
TGCGCCTGGGCCGCAACGAGCTACGAGCAGTACTTC
>TRBJ1-6|TRBV6-5|few|TRBD1
CASSYGQADNSPLHF
TGTGCCAGCAGTTACGGACAGGCGGATAATTCACCCCTCCACTTT
>TRBJ2-7|TRBV28|.|TRBD1
CASGTGGIYEQYF
TGTGCCAGTGGGACAGGGGGCATCTACGAGCAGTACTTC
>TRBJ2-7|TRBV29-1|.|TRBD1
CSARTGGSYEQYF
TGCAGCGCCCGGACAGGGGGTAGCTACGAGCAGTACTTC
>TRBJ2-7|TRBV6-6|.|TRBD2
CASRAGGLNEQYF
TGTGCCAGCAGGGCGGGAGGGCTAAACGAGCAGTACTTC
>TRBJ1-1|TRBV28|once|.
CASRDQGRITEAFF
TGTGCCAGCAGGGATCAAGGGAGGATCACTGAAGCTTTCTTT
>TRBJ2-7|TRBV11-2|.|.
CASSPRVGGRSYEQYF
TGTGCCAGCAGCCCACGGGTAGGCGGGCGCTCCTACGAGCAGTACTTC
>TRBJ1-1|TRBV10-3|.|TRBD1
CAISEPRDREFEAFF
TGTGCCATCAGTGAGCCCCGGGACAGGGAATTTGAAGCTTTCTTT
>TRBJ2-5|TRBV27|few|.
CASSLGIGGAETQYF
TGTGCCAGCAGTTTGGGCATTGGGGGGGCAGAGACCCAGTACTTC
>TRBJ2-5|TRBV27|once|TRBD1
CASRPPDRGDQETQYF
TGTGCCAGCCGCCCCCCGGACAGGGGGGACCAAGAGACCCAGTACTTC
>TRBJ1-1|TRBV18|.|.
CASSPQGNTEAFF
TGTGCCAGCTCACCCCAGGGGAACACTGAAGCTTTCTTT
>TRBJ2-5|TRBV5-6|once|.
CASSFYGASVETQYF
TGTGCCAGCAGCTTTTATGGGGCTAGCGTGGAGACCCAGTACTTC
>TRBJ2-1|TRBV5-4|.|TRBD2
CASSPGLAGGRDEQFF
TGTGCCAGCAGCCCGGGACTAGCGGGAGGGCGTGATGAGCAGTTCTTC
>TRBJ1-5|TRBV7-8|.|TRBD1
CASSSGQISNQPQHF
TGTGCCAGCAGCTCGGGACAGATTAGCAATCAGCCCCAGCATTTT
>TRBJ2-1|TRBV7-3|.|TRBD1
CASSSGTGLVNEQFF
TGTGCCAGCAGCTCGGGGACAGGGCTGGTGAATGAGCAGTTCTTC
>TRBJ2-5|TRBV7-8|.|TRBD2
CASSLGWREPQETQYF
TGTGCCAGCAGCTTAGGTTGGCGGGAGCCCCAGGAGACCCAGTACTTC
>TRBJ1-1|TRBV30|.|TRBD1
CAWGTGGEATEAFF
TGTGCCTGGGGGACAGGGGGCGAGGCCACTGAAGCTTTCTTT
>TRBJ1-5|TRBV4-1|.|.
CASSQVFRGGGPNQPQHF
TGCGCCAGCAGCCAAGTATTCAGGGGCGGGGGCCCCAATCAGCCCCAGCATTTT
>TRBJ2-1|TRBV28|.|TRBD2
CASSLAGAGLNEQFF
TGTGCCAGCAGTCTAGCGGGAGCGGGTCTCAATGAGCAGTTCTTC
>TRBJ2-7|TRBV19|.|TRBD1
CAYTRGQGSYEQYF
TGTGCTTACACGAGGGGACAGGGGTCCTACGAGCAGTACTTC
>TRBJ2-3|TRBV5-1|.|TRBD2
CASSGGTIAGDTQYF
TGCGCCAGCAGTGGAGGGACCATAGCGGGAGATACGCAGTATTTT
>TRBJ2-2|TRBV19|.|.
CASNPLANTGELFF
TGTGCCAGTAATCCCCTCGCGAACACCGGGGAGCTGTTTTTT
>TRBJ2-2|TRBV28|.|.
CASSQGLTGELFF
TGTGCCAGCAGTCAGGGACTCACCGGGGAGCTGTTTTTT
>TRBJ1-3|TRBV30|.|.
CAWSRLGSGNTIYF
TGTGCCTGGAGCCGACTGGGCTCTGGAAACACCATATATTTT
>TRBJ2-7|TRBV7-9|.|.
CASSLTLATEREQYF
TGTGCCAGCAGCTTAACGCTAGCCACAGAACGCGAGCAGTACTTC
>TRBJ2-7|TRBV5-6|.|.
CASSPWYKGTYEQYF
TGTGCCAGCAGCCCATGGTATAAGGGGACCTACGAGCAGTACTTC
>TRBJ2-3|TRBV5-8|once|TRBD2
CASSLALLLAGGSDTQYF
TGTGCCAGCAGCTTGGCCCTATTACTAGCGGGAGGTTCCGATACGCAGTATTTT
>TRBJ1-2|TRBV29-1|.|.
CSVEKGSSGGYTF
TGCAGCGTTGAAAAGGGATCATCGGGGGGCTACACCTTC
>TRBJ2-7|TRBV7-8|.|TRBD2
CASSLGPAGGAYEQYF
TGTGCCAGCAGCTTAGGGCCCGCGGGAGGGGCTTACGAGCAGTACTTC
>TRBJ2-6|TRBV19|.|TRBD1
CASSKTLQGPGSGANVLTF
TGTGCCAGTAGTAAAACTCTACAGGGGCCCGGCTCTGGGGCCAACGTCCTGACTTTC
>TRBJ2-5|TRBV7-3|.|.
CASSLTSASRETQYF
TGTGCCAGCAGCTTAACGTCGGCTAGCAGGGAGACCCAGTACTTC
>TRBJ1-5|TRBV23-1|.|.
CASSQGGYQGLDQPQHF
TGCGCCAGCAGTCAAGGCGGGTATCAGGGGCTGGATCAGCCCCAGCATTTT
>TRBJ2-1|TRBV11-2|few|.
CASSLEPNNEQFF
TGTGCCAGCAGCTTAGAGCCTAACAATGAGCAGTTCTTC
>TRBJ2-7|TRBV6-5|.|TRBD1
CASRDTGEYEQYF
TGTGCCAGCAGAGATACAGGGGAGTACGAGCAGTACTTC
>TRBJ2-3|TRBV4-3|.|TRBD2
CASSQGVLAGDTQYF
TGCGCCAGCAGCCAAGGAGTACTAGCGGGAGATACGCAGTATTTT
>TRBJ1-1|TRBV19|.|TRBD1
CASIRQGGQGEAFF
TGTGCCAGTATCCGCCAGGGGGGACAGGGGGAAGCTTTCTTT
>TRBJ1-5|TRBV2|once|TRBD1
CASNIQGYQPQHF
TGTGCCAGCAACATACAGGGGTATCAGCCCCAGCATTTT
>TRBJ2-7|TRBV28|.|.
CASSFPSASYEQYF
TGTGCCAGCAGTTTCCCTAGCGCAAGCTACGAGCAGTACTTC
>TRBJ2-7|TRBV14|once|TRBD2
CASRLSGASYEQYF
TGTGCCAGCAGACTCAGCGGGGCCTCCTACGAGCAGTACTTC
>TRBJ2-3|TRBV7-9|once|.
CASSLGPRGRQSTDTQYF
TGTGCCAGCAGCTTAGGCCCTAGGGGAAGGCAGAGCACAGATACGCAGTATTTT
>TRBJ2-3|TRBV4-3|once|.
CASSPTGVDTQYF
TGCGCCAGCAGCCCGACAGGCGTAGATACGCAGTATTTT
>TRBJ2-7|TRBV7-9|once|.
CASSFLASYEQYF
TGTGCCAGCAGCTTTCTGGCCTCCTACGAGCAGTACTTC
>TRBJ1-1|TRBV27|.|TRBD1
CASSLRPQGDTEAFF
TGTGCCAGCAGTTTACGTCCGCAGGGGGATACTGAAGCTTTCTTT
>TRBJ1-1|TRBV5-6|.|TRBD1
CASSPDRGPYTEAFF
TGTGCCAGCAGCCCCGACAGGGGGCCCTACACTGAAGCTTTCTTT
>TRBJ1-4|TRBV28|.|.
CASGPLTGMRGEKLFF
TGTGCCAGCGGACCTTTAACAGGGATGAGGGGTGAAAAACTGTTTTTT
>TRBJ2-3|TRBV6-5|few|.
CASRTGGRDTQYF
TGTGCCAGCAGAACGGGGGGCAGGGATACGCAGTATTTT
>TRBJ2-7|TRBV6-1|.|TRBD1
CASSGGTGHSVSYEQYF
TGTGCCAGCAGTGGCGGGACAGGGCATAGCGTCTCCTACGAGCAGTACTTC
>TRBJ2-7|TRBV7-6|.|.
CASSLVRTGPTSSYEQYF
TGTGCCAGCAGCTTAGTGCGAACAGGACCGACAAGCTCCTACGAGCAGTACTTC
>TRBJ1-1|TRBV2|.|.
CASRSGAGAFF
TGTGCCAGCAGATCAGGGGCTGGAGCTTTCTTT
>TRBJ1-4|TRBV29-1|.|.
CSVVTGTTFEKLFF
TGCAGCGTTGTTACGGGGACAACTTTTGAAAAACTGTTTTTT
>TRBJ2-7|TRBV7-9|.|.
CASSPLTSYEQYF
TGTGCCAGCAGCCCTCTAACCTCCTACGAGCAGTACTTC
>TRBJ1-1|TRBV10-3|.|TRBD1
CATIGTGDTEAFF
TGTGCCACCATAGGGACAGGCGACACTGAAGCTTTCTTT
>TRBJ1-2|TRBV7-9|.|TRBD1
CASSTPDRAGYGYTF
TGTGCCAGCAGCACCCCGGACAGGGCAGGCTATGGCTACACCTTC